This T cell receptor (beta chain) was found in a study of OX40 agonist ivuxolimab in advanced cancers. For the study at large: Those enrolled were approximately 87% male, with a mean age of about 60 years and ages from about 20 to 90. Study-wide results and caveats: It was not determined which antigens were specifically recognized by the peripheral T cells that had undergone clonal expansion. On average, CD8+ T cells had more expanded clones than CD4+.

About this clone: Its target is not known.

Only in-frame clones appear in the TCRdb table, and some are missing; sequencing was by immunoSEQ multiplex PCR. The data hold about 110,000 clones, with less than 95% observed a single time. Germline V gene sequence: CDR1 SGHKS, CDR2 YYEKEE (reference sequence). The V end lost 2 bases, the J end lost 8 bases, and 13 bases lay between the germline ends. This CDR3 is built from 13 residues. Here the sequenced sample was CD4+ or CD8+ T cells sorted from blood, taken in a trial of the OX40 agonist ivuxolimab. The rearrangement links TRBV5-5 to TRBJ1-1, with D perhaps matching TRBD1 (6 bases). This receptor was taken from an adult with an advanced solid tumor such as melanoma, head and neck, liver or kidney cancer. CDR3 amino acids: CASSLQGSKEAFF. The CDR3 DNA reads as TGTGCCAGCAGCTTACAGGGAAGTAAGGAAGCTTTCTTT.